These 11 T cell receptor beta chains originate from one sample sequenced in a study of shared clonotypes between healthy human individuals. Assay used: immunoSEQ multiplex PCR; TCRdb lists only in-frame clones, some missing. The sample lists fewer than 600,000 clones, 75% to 80% occurring once. The sample consisted of PBMCs. The receptors derive from a woman aged 40 to 50 in good health. Some clones in this sample may be carry-over from other donors' samples.

The gene calls are TRBV11-2 and TRBJ1-2, with a weak D call TRBD1 (5 bases). Germline V gene sequence: CDR1 SGHAT, CDR2 FQNNGV. This CDR3 contains 12 residues. The germline V and J ends were trimmed by 7 bases and 8 bases, with 14 bases remaining between them. CDR3 bases: TGTGCCAGCAAATCCGACTGGGACGGCTACACCTTC. It is translated as CASKSDWDGYTF. The entire variable domain, with the rest obtained from reference TRBV11-2 and TRBJ1-2, is as follows: EAGVAQSPRYKIIEKRQSVAFWCNPISGHATLYWYQQILGQGPKLLIQFQNNGVVDDSQLPKDRFSAERLKGVDSTLKIQPAKLEDSAVYLCASKSDWDGYTFGSGTRLTVV.

Concerning this clone itself: The junction does not match germline at one end; this may be a read error. This chain connects TRBV30 to TRBJ2-1, with 14 bases identical to TRBD2. The CDR3 has 13 residues. Germline CDR1 reads GTSNPN; CDR2 reads SVGIG (reference sequence). In DNA, the CDR3 is TGTGCCTGGGCCCCGGGACTAGCGGGAGCCCCCCTCTTC. It specifies CAWAPGLAGAPLF.

This clone showed up many times. This same CDR3 is encoded by further DNA sequences in the sample. V usage is TRBV5-1 and J usage is TRBJ1-1; D call uncertain. Trimming removed 0 bases from V and 11 bases from J, with 14 bases in between. Per the germline V gene, CDR1 is SGHRS and CDR2 is YFSETQ. The CDR3 length is 13 residues. As DNA, the CDR3 is TGCGCCAGCAGCTTGGACAGAGGGAATGCGGCTTTCTTT. It yields the protein CASSLDRGNAAFF. Supplemented by reference TRBV5-1 and TRBJ1-1, the full variable domain reads KAGVTQTPRYLIKTRGQQVTLSCSPISGHRSVSWYQQTPGQGLQFLFEYFSETQRNKGNFPGRFSGRQFSNSRSEMNVSTLELGDSALYLCASSLDRGNAAFFGQGTRLTVV.

The chain couples TRBV27 to TRBJ2-7; the match to TRBD1 covers 7 bases. CDR3 length equals 13 residues. V lost 8 bases to trimming and J lost 2 bases; unmatched junction nucleotides: 6. CDR1 is MNHEY, CDR2 SMNVEV, per germline (reference sequence). Written as DNA, the CDR3 is TGTGCCAGCGGAGACAGGGTTACCTACGAGCAGTACTTC. It encodes CASGDRVTYEQYF.

This clone was seen many times. The chain uses TRBV7-8 and TRBJ1-2, with D possibly matching TRBD1 (6 bases). The CDR3 contains 14 residues. The V and J ends lost 1 base and 2 bases respectively, with 8 bases between them. The germline CDR1 and CDR2 sequences are SGHVS and FQNEAQ. Here the CDR3 DNA reads TGTGCCAGCAGCTTAGTTCAGGGGAACTATGGCTACACCTTC. Its translation is CASSLVQGNYGYTF.

This clone has ten or more counts. Other DNA sequences in this sample translate to the same CDR3. The CDR3 reads CASSPTSGRNTGELFF. The CDR3 bases are TGTGCCAGCTCACCGACTAGCGGGAGGAACACCGGGGAGCTGTTTTTT. The chain uses TRBV18 and TRBJ2-2, with 12 bases aligning to TRBD2. With V trimmed by 3 bases and J by 1 base, 0 bases remained unmatched. CDR1 and CDR2 (germline): KGHSH, LQKENI. This CDR3 region has 16 residues.

The chain links TRBV19 to TRBJ2-1; TRBD2 might be the D (5 bases). The germline V and J ends were trimmed by 5 bases and 7 bases, with 18 bases remaining between them. Germline V lookup: CDR1 LNHDA, CDR2 SQIVND (reference sequence). This CDR3 comprises 15 residues. In nucleotides, the CDR3 is TGTGCCAGTAGTCGCGCCGGACTCGGACGGAATGAGCAGTTCTTC. Translated, it gives CASSRAGLGRNEQFF.

The V gene is TRBV19, the J gene TRBJ1-1; weak D call: TRBD1 (5 bases). The V end lost 7 bases, the J end lost 5 bases, and 20 bases lay between the germline ends. The CDR3 extends over 15 amino acids. CDR1 LNHDA and CDR2 SQIVND come from the germline V gene (reference sequence). DNA for the CDR3: TGTGCCAGTATTGCCCGGGACCTAGGGATTACTGAAGCTTTCTTT. Amino acids: CASIARDLGITEAFF. Full variable domain (remainder filled in from reference TRBV19 and TRBJ1-1): DGGITQSPKYLFRKEGQNVTLSCEQNLNHDAMYWYRQDPGQGLRLIYYSQIVNDFQKGDIAEGYSVSREKKESFPLTVTSAQKNPTAFYLCASIARDLGITEAFFGQGTRLTVV.

This chain uses TRBV4-2 with TRBJ1-1; D is undetermined. The CDR3 spans 16 residues. CDR1 and CDR2 (germline): LGHNA, YNFKEQ. V dropped 0 bases and J dropped 4 bases, with 15 bases sitting between them. CDR3 bases: TGTGCCAGCAGCCAAGATCGGATCCGGGGAGGCACTGAAGCTTTCTTT. Translated: CASSQDRIRGGTEAFF.

V gene TRBV4-1 combines with J gene TRBJ2-7, with D unresolved. CDR1 MGHRA and CDR2 YSYEKL come from the germline V gene. The CDR3 extends over 15 amino acids. V was clipped by 3 bases and J by 0 bases, with 12 bases between them. CDR3: CASSHLFASSYEQYF. The DNA of the CDR3 is TGCGCCAGCAGCCACCTTTTCGCGAGCTCCTACGAGCAGTACTTC.

In its sample, this clone was seen a few times. The chain has TRBV28 and TRBJ2-3; D may be TRBD1 (5 bases). V dropped 6 bases and J dropped 0 bases, with 13 bases sitting between them. The CDR3 extends over 15 amino acids. Germline CDR1 and CDR2: MDHEN and SYDVKM. The CDR3 coding sequence is TGTGCCAGCAGACCTCCGCAGGGCAGCACAGATACGCAGTATTTT. Protein sequence: CASRPPQGSTDTQYF. The whole variable domain, remainder taken from reference TRBV28 and TRBJ2-3, is DVKVTQSSRYLVKRTGEKVFLECVQDMDHENMFWYRQDPGLGLRLIYFSYDVKMKEKGDIPEGYSVSREKKERFSLILESASTNQTSMYLCASRPPQGSTDTQYFGPGTRLTVL.